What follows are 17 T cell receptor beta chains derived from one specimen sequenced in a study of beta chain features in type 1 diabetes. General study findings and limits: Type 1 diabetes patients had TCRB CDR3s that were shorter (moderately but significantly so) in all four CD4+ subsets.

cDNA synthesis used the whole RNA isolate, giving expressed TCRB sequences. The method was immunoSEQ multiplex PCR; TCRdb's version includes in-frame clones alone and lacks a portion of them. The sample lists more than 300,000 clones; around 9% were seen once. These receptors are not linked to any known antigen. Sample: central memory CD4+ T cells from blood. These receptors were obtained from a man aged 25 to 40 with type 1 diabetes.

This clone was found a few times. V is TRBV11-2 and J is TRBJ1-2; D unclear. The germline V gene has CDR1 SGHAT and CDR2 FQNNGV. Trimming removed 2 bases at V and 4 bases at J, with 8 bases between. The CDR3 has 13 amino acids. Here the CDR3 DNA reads TGTGCCAGCAGCTTATCGGTTTTCTATGGCTACACCTTC. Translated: CASSLSVFYGYTF. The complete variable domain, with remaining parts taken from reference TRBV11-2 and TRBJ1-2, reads EAGVAQSPRYKIIEKRQSVAFWCNPISGHATLYWYQQILGQGPKLLIQFQNNGVVDDSQLPKDRFSAERLKGVDSTLKIQPAKLEDSAVYLCASSLSVFYGYTFGSGTRLTVV.

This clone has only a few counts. This CDR3 is CATRGQGENYGYTF. Written as DNA, the CDR3 is TGTGCCACCAGGGGACAGGGGGAGAACTATGGCTACACCTTC. This chain uses TRBV15 with TRBJ1-2, with TRBD1 identical over 11 bases. The CDR3 length is 14 residues. V shed 6 bases, J shed 2 bases, and the junction held 2 bases outside the gene matches. The germline V gene encodes CDR1 LNHNV and CDR2 YYDKDF (reference sequence).

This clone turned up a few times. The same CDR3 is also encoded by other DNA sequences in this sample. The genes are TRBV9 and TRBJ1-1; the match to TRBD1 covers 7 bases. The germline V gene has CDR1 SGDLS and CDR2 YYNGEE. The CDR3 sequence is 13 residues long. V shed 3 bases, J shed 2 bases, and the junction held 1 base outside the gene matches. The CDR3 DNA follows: TGTGCCAGCAGCGGACAGGGAAACACTGAAGCTTTCTTT. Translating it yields CASSGQGNTEAFF. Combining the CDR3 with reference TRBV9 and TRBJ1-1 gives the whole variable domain DSGVTQTPKHLITATGQRVTLRCSPRSGDLSVYWYQQSLDQGLQFLIQYYNGEERAKGNILERFSAQQFPDLHSELNLSSLELGDSALYFCASSGQGNTEAFFGQGTRLTVV.

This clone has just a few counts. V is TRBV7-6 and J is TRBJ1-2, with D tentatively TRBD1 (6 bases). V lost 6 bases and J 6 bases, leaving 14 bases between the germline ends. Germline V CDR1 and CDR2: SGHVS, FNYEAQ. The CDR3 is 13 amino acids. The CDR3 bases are TGTGCCAGCAGTCCGACAGGACGGGATGGCTACACCTTC. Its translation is CASSPTGRDGYTF.

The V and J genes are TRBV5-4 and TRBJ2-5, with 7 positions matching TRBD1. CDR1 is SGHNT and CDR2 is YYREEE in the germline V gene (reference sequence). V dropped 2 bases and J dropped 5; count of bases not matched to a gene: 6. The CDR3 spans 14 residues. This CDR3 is CASSFDMTGETQYF. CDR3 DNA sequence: TGTGCCAGCAGCTTCGACATGACAGGGGAGACCCAGTACTTC.

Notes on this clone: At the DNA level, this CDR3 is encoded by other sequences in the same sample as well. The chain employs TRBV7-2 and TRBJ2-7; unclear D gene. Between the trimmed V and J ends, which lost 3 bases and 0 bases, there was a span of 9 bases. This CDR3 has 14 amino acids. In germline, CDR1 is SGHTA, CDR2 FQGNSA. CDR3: CASSLGAGSYEQYF. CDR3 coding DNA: TGTGCCAGCAGCTTGGGTGCTGGCTCCTACGAGCAGTACTTC. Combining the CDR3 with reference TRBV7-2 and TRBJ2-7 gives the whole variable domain GAGVSQSPSNKVTEKGKDVELRCDPISGHTALYWYRQSLGQGLEFLIYFQGNSAPDKSGLPSDRFSAERTGGSVSTLTIQRTQQEDSAVYLCASSLGAGSYEQYFGPGTRLTVT.

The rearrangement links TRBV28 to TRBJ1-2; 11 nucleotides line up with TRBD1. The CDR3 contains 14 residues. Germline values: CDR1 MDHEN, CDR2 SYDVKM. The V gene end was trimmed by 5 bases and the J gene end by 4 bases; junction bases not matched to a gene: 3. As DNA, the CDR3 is TGTGCCAGCAGTAGGGACAGGGGGTTCTATGGCTACACCTTC. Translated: CASSRDRGFYGYTF.

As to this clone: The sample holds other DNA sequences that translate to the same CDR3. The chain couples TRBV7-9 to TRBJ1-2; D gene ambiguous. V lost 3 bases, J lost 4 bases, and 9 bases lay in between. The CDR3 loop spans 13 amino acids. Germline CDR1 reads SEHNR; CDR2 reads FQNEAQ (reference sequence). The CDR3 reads CASSLDGPYGYTF. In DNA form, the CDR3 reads TGTGCCAGCAGCTTGGACGGGCCCTATGGCTACACCTTC.

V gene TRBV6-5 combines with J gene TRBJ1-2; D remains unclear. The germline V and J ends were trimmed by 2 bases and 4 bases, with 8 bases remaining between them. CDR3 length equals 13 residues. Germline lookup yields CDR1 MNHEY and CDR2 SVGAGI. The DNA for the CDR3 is TGTGCCAGCAGTTACGGGGAATTCTATGGCTACACCTTC. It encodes CASSYGEFYGYTF.

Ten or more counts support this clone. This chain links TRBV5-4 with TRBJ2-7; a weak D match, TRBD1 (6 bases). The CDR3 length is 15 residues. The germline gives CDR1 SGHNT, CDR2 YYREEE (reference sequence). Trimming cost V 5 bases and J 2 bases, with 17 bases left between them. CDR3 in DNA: TGTGCCAGCAGTTCGACAGGCCCTTCCACCTACGAGCAGTACTTC. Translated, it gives CASSSTGPSTYEQYF. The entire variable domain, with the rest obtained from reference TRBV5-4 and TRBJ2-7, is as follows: ETGVTQSPTHLIKTRGQQVTLRCSSQSGHNTVSWYQQALGQGPQFIFQYYREEENGRGNFPPRFSGLQFPNYSSELNVNALELDDSALYLCASSSTGPSTYEQYFGPGTRLTVT.

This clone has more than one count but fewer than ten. The CDR3 DNA reads as TGTGCCAGCAGCGTTGGTATCTCCCCGGGGAGTGATGAGCAGTTCTTC. It specifies CASSVGISPGSDEQFF. The chain links TRBV9 to TRBJ2-1; D may be TRBD2 (5 bases). The CDR3 has 16 amino acids. The germline V and J ends were trimmed by 2 bases and 8 bases, with 20 bases remaining between them. The germline V gene encodes CDR1 SGDLS and CDR2 YYNGEE.

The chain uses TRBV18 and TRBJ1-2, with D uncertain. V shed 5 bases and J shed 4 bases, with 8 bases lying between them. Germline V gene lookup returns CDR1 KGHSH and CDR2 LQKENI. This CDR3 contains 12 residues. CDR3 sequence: CASSDLIYGYTF. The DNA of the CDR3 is TGTGCCAGCTCAGACCTAATCTATGGCTACACCTTC.

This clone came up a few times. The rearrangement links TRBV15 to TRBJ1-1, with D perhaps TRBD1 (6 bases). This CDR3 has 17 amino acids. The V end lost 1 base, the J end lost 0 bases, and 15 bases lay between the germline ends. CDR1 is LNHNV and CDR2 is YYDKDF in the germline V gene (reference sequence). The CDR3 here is CATSRAARQAMNTEAFF. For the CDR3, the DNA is TGTGCCACCAGCAGAGCCGCAAGACAGGCCATGAACACTGAAGCTTTCTTT.

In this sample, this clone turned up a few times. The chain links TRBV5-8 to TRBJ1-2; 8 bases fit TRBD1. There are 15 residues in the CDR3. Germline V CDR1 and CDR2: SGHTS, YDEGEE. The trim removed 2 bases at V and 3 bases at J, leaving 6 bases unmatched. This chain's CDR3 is CASSFRQGSYYGYTF. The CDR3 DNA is TGTGCCAGCAGCTTCCGACAGGGGTCTTACTATGGCTACACCTTC.

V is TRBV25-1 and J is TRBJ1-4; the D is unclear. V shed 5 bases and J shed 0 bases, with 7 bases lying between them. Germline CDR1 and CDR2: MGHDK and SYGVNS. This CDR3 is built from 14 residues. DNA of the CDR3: TGTGCCAGCAGTCACACGCCAACTAATGAAAAACTGTTTTTT. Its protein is CASSHTPTNEKLFF.

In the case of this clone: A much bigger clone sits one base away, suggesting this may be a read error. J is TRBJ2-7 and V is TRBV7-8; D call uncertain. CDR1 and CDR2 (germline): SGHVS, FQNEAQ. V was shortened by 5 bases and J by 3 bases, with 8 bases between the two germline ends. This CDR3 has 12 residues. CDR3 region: CASSPGHYEQYF. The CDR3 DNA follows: TGTGCCAGCAGCCCGGGCCACTACGAGCAGTACTTC. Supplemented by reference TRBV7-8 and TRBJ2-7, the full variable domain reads GAGVSQSPRYKVAKRGQDVALRCDPISGHVSLFWYQQALGQGPEFLTYFQNEAQLDKSGLPSDRFFAERPEGSVSTLKIQRTQQEDSAVYLCASSPGHYEQYFGPGTRLTVT.

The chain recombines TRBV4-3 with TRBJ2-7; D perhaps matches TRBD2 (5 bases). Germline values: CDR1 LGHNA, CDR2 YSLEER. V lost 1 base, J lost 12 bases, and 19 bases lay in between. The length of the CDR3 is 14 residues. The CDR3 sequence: CASSQVSDFKDPYF. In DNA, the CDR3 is TGCGCCAGCAGCCAAGTATCGGACTTTAAAGATCCGTACTTC.